The 18 T cell receptor beta chains in this list originate from one sample, sequenced in a study of blood T cell repertoires in COVID-19. Profiled with immunoSEQ multiplex PCR; TCRdb holds only in-frame clones, not every one. The data show 250,000 to 300,000 clones, more than 70% seen once. Sequences were obtained from peripheral blood. These receptors all stem from a woman aged 40 to 50 who had recovered from COVID-19.

As concerns this clone: Additional DNA sequences in this sample encode the identical CDR3. The chain uses TRBV18 and TRBJ2-5, with 8 bases identical to TRBD2. The CDR3 sequence is 13 residues long. Germline CDR1 reads KGHSH; CDR2 reads LQKENI. The V and J ends lost 2 bases and 4 bases, in that order; junction bases with no gene match: 0. The CDR3 DNA sequence: TGTGCCAGCTCACCAGGACTAGCAGAGACCCAGTACTTC. This encodes CASSPGLAETQYF.

The rearrangement uses TRBV19 and TRBJ1-6, with D possibly TRBD1 on 5 matching bases. Germline V gene lookup returns CDR1 LNHDA and CDR2 SQIVND (reference sequence). The V gene lost 3 bases and the J gene lost 10 bases, with 16 bases spanning the gap. The CDR3 extends over 15 amino acids. The DNA of the CDR3 is TGTGCCAGTAGTATGGGGCAGGGTGGATCCTCACCCCTCCACTTT. Translating gives CASSMGQGGSSPLHF.

The chain couples TRBV27 to TRBJ2-1, with 11 nucleotides matching TRBD2. Germline V lookup: CDR1 MNHEY, CDR2 SMNVEV (reference sequence). The CDR3 extends over 20 amino acids. V shed 2 bases, J shed 0 bases, and the junction held 12 bases outside the gene matches. CDR3 residues: CASSLRGETSGVYSYNEQFF. DNA for the CDR3: TGTGCCAGCAGTTTAAGAGGGGAGACTAGCGGGGTGTACTCCTACAATGAGCAGTTCTTC.

The gene calls are TRBV5-5 and TRBJ1-3, with D maybe TRBD1 (5 bases). The length of the CDR3 is 16 residues. From germline, CDR1 is SGHKS and CDR2 YYEKEE (reference sequence). Between the trimmed V and J ends, which lost 4 bases and 0 bases, there was a span of 14 bases. CDR3 residues: CASSLPTAASGNTIYF. CDR3 in DNA: TGTGCCAGCAGCCTCCCGACAGCCGCCTCTGGAAACACCATATATTTT.

The chain couples TRBV7-8 to TRBJ1-1, with TRBD1 as a possible D gene (5 bases). CDR1 is SGHVS, CDR2 FQNEAQ, per germline. The CDR3 spans 13 residues. Trimming removed 5 bases from V and 5 bases from J, with 12 bases in between. The CDR3 coding sequence is TGTGCCAGCAGCGCCAGGGAGGGGACTGAAGCTTTCTTT. Translation gives CASSAREGTEAFF.

The rearrangement joins TRBV15 to TRBJ1-2; D gene unclear. Germline V lookup: CDR1 LNHNV, CDR2 YYDKDF (reference sequence). The CDR3 runs to 15 residues. V dropped 0 bases and J dropped 7 bases, with 15 bases sitting between them. This chain's CDR3 is CATSRDRGGLGGYTF. CDR3 sequence (DNA): TGTGCCACCAGCAGAGACCGGGGAGGCCTAGGTGGCTACACCTTC.

The CDR3 region is CASSQDWPHEQYV. Written as DNA, the CDR3 is TGTGCCAGCAGCCAAGATTGGCCCCACGAGCAGTACGTC. This chain uses TRBV3-1 (or the pseudogene TRBV3-2) with TRBJ2-7; the D is unclear. The CDR3 sequence is 13 residues long. V gave up 0 bases and J gave up 5 bases, with 8 bases separating them. The V gene's germline CDR1 is LGHDT and CDR2 YNNKEL (reference sequence).

The chain is built from TRBV11-1 and TRBJ1-1; the D gene is possibly TRBD1 (5 bases). Germline V gene lookup returns CDR1 SGHAT and CDR2 FQDESV (reference sequence). Trimming pared 8 bases from V and 6 bases from J, leaving 13 bases between. CDR3 size: 12 residues. CDR3 DNA: TGTGCCAGCGGGGGGACCAAGTCTGAAGCTTTCTTT. It specifies CASGGTKSEAFF.

The genes are TRBV27 and TRBJ1-2, with a tentative D call TRBD1 (6 bases). Germline CDR1 is MNHEY and CDR2 is SMNVEV (reference sequence). The V and J ends lost 5 bases and 0 bases respectively, with 10 bases between them. This CDR3 has 14 residues. In nucleotides, the CDR3 is TGTGCCAGCAGTCTGGACAGAGCTAACTATGGCTACACCTTC. It specifies CASSLDRANYGYTF.

This clone showed up many times. CDR3 protein: CASSWASGQLETQYF. The CDR3 nucleotides read TGTGCCAGCAGTTGGGCTAGCGGCCAGCTAGAGACCCAGTACTTC. The rearrangement uses TRBV6-6 and TRBJ2-5, with 7 bases that match TRBD2. The V segment lost 4 bases and the J segment 4 bases; nucleotides outside the gene matches: 9. CDR3 size: 15 residues. Germline V lookup: CDR1 MNHNY, CDR2 SVGAGI (reference sequence).

The rearrangement joins TRBV6-5 to TRBJ1-3; 7 bases map to TRBD1. The germline CDR1 and CDR2 sequences are MNHEY and SVGAGI. The CDR3 has 16 residues. J gave up 3 bases and V 4 bases, and 9 bases lay outside the gene matches. The CDR3 bases are TGTGCCAGCAGTTCTTACAGGGGATTACTTGGAAACACCATATATTTT. It encodes CASSSYRGLLGNTIYF.

The rearrangement links TRBV19 to TRBJ2-3; D call uncertain. Germline V gene lookup returns CDR1 LNHDA and CDR2 SQIVND (reference sequence). Trimming left V 0 bases short and J 9 bases short, with 7 bases between. This CDR3 comprises 12 residues. CDR3 in amino acids: CASSIDLSTQYF. For the CDR3, the DNA is TGTGCCAGTAGTATAGACCTATCGACGCAGTATTTT.

V usage is TRBV9 and J usage is TRBJ1-2, with TRBD1 matching 8 bases. The trim removed 3 bases at V and 8 bases at J, leaving 9 bases unmatched. The CDR3 sequence is 14 residues long. From germline, CDR1 is SGDLS and CDR2 YYNGEE. This CDR3 is CASSAGTGLGGYTF. DNA of the CDR3: TGTGCCAGCAGCGCCGGGACAGGCCTGGGAGGCTACACCTTC.

This chain uses TRBV7-2 with TRBJ2-2, with 8 nucleotides matching TRBD2. The ends lost 5 bases at V and 1 base at J; junction bases unmatched: 6. CDR1 is SGHTA, CDR2 FQGNSA, per germline. This CDR3 contains 16 residues. CDR3 sequence reads: CASSPRTSGNTGELFF. DNA for the CDR3: TGTGCCAGCAGCCCCCGAACTAGCGGGAACACCGGGGAGCTGTTTTTT.

This chain uses TRBV5-1 with TRBJ1-3, with 8 bases matching TRBD1. Germline CDR1 is SGHRS and CDR2 is YFSETQ. V was clipped by 1 base and J by 2 bases; unmatched bases: 8. This CDR3 has 17 amino acids. CDR3 sequence: CASSLMPQGAAGNTIYF. The CDR3 DNA sequence: TGCGCCAGCAGCTTGATGCCCCAGGGGGCGGCTGGAAACACCATATATTTT.

CDR3 nucleotides: TGTGCCAGTAGTATTAGCCCAGCGGTAACACTCTACAATGAGCAGTTCTTC. Residues: CASSISPAVTLYNEQFF. The genes are TRBV19 and TRBJ2-1; tentative D call: TRBD2 (5 bases). Trimming left V 3 bases short and J 3 bases short, with 18 bases between. Germline CDR1 is LNHDA and CDR2 is SQIVND (reference sequence). CDR3 length: 17 residues.

The chain recombines TRBV7-9 with TRBJ1-4; weak D call: TRBD1 (6 bases). The CDR3 is made up of 14 amino acids. CDR1 is SEHNR and CDR2 is FQNEAQ in the germline V gene (reference sequence). Trimming pared 8 bases from V and 8 bases from J, leaving 18 bases between. The CDR3 DNA reads as TGTGCCAGCGAGGGAGGGGGAGAGGGGGAAAAACTGTTTTTT. It yields the protein CASEGGGEGEKLFF.

The chain links TRBV7-2 to TRBJ2-3; no definite D call. This CDR3 has 15 residues. V dropped 0 bases and J dropped 6 bases, with 13 bases sitting between them. Germline CDR1 and CDR2: SGHTA and FQGNSA. The chain's CDR3 is CASSLAQSVVDTQYF. For the CDR3, the DNA is TGTGCCAGCAGCTTAGCCCAATCGGTGGTCGATACGCAGTATTTT.